The 5 T cell receptor beta chains given below trace back to one sample, sequenced in a study of T cell repertoires in cytomegalovirus infection (dated by TCRdb to the late 2010s). These receptors have no known antigen. Sequencing relied on an Illumina HiSeq 1500. TCRdb ran its own pipeline on the public reads, namely fastp trimming at Q25 and MiXCR clone calling, and kept in-frame beta chains. Under each unique CDR3 protein, matching rows form one entry showing the most common genes and DNA. The sample table holds approximately 730,000 distinct CDR3 sequences, of which around 31% were seen once. The ten biggest clones cover 15% to 20% of the sample. The treatment or condition label of this sample denotes: in vitro stimulation with specific CMV peptide epitopes to enrich CMV-specific T cells. The sample here was cultured PBMCs, taken from culture after CMV antigen stimulation. The receptors stem from a human donor in good health (CMV status not recorded). Some clones in this sample may be carry-over from other donors' samples.

The chain links TRBV20-1 to TRBJ2-3, with D hard to call. The CDR3 runs 13 residues. V lost 5 bases to trimming and J lost 5 bases, with 14 bases between them. The germline CDR1 and CDR2 sequences are DFQATT and SNEGSKA (reference sequence). CDR3: CSASPDAGDTQYF. CDR3 in DNA: TGCAGTGCTTCCCCGGACGCCGGAGATACGCAGTATTTT.

This clonotype was counted a few times. The genes are TRBV23-1 and TRBJ2-1; unclear D gene. TRBV23-1 counts as an open reading frame of uncertain function. The germline V and J ends were trimmed by 10 bases and 5 bases, with 18 bases remaining between them. The CDR3 sequence is 14 residues long. The CDR3 nucleotides read TGCGCCATCTGTACCCCTCAGTCGGACAATGAGCAGTTCTTC. It translates to CAICTPQSDNEQFF.

This clonotype was detected a few times. The chain links TRBV6-1 to TRBJ2-5; tentatively, D is TRBD2 (5 bases). The CDR3 is 14 residues long. The germline CDR1 and CDR2 sequences are MNHNS and SASEGT. V lost 6 bases and J 7 bases, leaving 18 bases between the germline ends. CDR3 sequence reads: CASSLGEEIGTQYF. CDR3 DNA: TGTGCCAGCAGCCTGGGAGAGGAAATCGGGACCCAGTACTTC.

This clonotype was seen only a few times. V usage is TRBV10-3 and J usage is TRBJ2-3, with 7 positions matching TRBD2. V lost 2 bases and J lost 7; bases outside the gene matches: 6. Germline V CDR1 and CDR2: ENHRY, SYGVKD. CDR3 size: 14 residues. The CDR3 is CAISERGGPHTQYF. The CDR3 DNA sequence: TGTGCCATCAGTGAGCGGGGAGGGCCGCATACGCAGTATTTT.

The chain couples TRBV19 to TRBJ1-1, with TRBD1 matching 10 bases. CDR1 LNHDA and CDR2 SQIVND come from the germline V gene (reference sequence). The junction had 11 bases not matched to a gene; V was cut back by 6 bases and J by 1 base. The CDR3 is 17 residues long. The CDR3 bases are TGTGCCAGTAGATTGTCCCAGACAGGGGGCGCGAACACTGAAGCTTTCTTT. Translation gives CASRLSQTGGANTEAFF.